These 5 T cell receptor beta chains came from one sample sequenced in a study of T cell responses to AZD1222 COVID-19 vaccine. Measured with immunoSEQ multiplex PCR; TCRdb has only the in-frame clones, and not every one. The data contain around 100,000 clones, more than 85% of them singletons. Sequenced here: peripheral blood, sampled on day 0 of AZD1222 vaccination. These receptors all stem from an adult in good health.

This clone has only one observation. CDR3: CASSEGRNTIYF. The CDR3 bases are TGTGCCAGCAGCGAGGGACGAAACACCATATATTTT. The chain links TRBV7-9 to TRBJ1-3; a possible D gene is TRBD1 (5 bases). V lost 5 bases, J lost 5 bases, and 7 bases lay in between. This CDR3 region has 12 residues. In germline, CDR1 is SEHNR, CDR2 FQNEAQ (reference sequence).

This clone was picked up one time. The chain carries TRBV3-1 (or the pseudogene TRBV3-2) and TRBJ1-1; D is undetermined. The CDR3 length is 16 residues. Germline V lookup: CDR1 LGHDT, CDR2 YNNKEL (reference sequence). V gave up 1 base and J gave up 1 base, with 13 bases separating them. The CDR3, as DNA: TGTGCCAGCAGCCAAGGCATAACGCAGGCGAACACTGAAGCTTTCTTT. Protein sequence: CASSQGITQANTEAFF.

CDR3 protein: CASSYRQGVSGNTIYF. In nucleotides, the CDR3 is TGTGCCAGCAGTTACAGACAGGGGGTTTCTGGAAACACCATATATTTT. The rearrangement links TRBV6-5 to TRBJ1-3; 9 nucleotides align to TRBD1. Germline lookup yields CDR1 MNHEY and CDR2 SVGAGI. J gave up 1 base and V 2 bases, and 3 bases lay outside the gene matches. The CDR3 length is 16 residues.

The chain links TRBV18 to TRBJ1-3, with D hard to call. V was pared by 0 bases and J by 0 bases, with 15 bases between. Germline V gene data show CDR1 as KGHSH and CDR2 as LQKENI. CDR3 length: 18 residues. The chain's CDR3 is CASSPPGRVLSSGNTIYF. In nucleotides, the CDR3 is TGTGCCAGCTCACCACCGGGGAGGGTCCTCAGCTCTGGAAACACCATATATTTT. Full variable domain (remainder filled in from reference TRBV18 and TRBJ1-3): NAGVMQNPRHLVRRRGQEARLRCSPMKGHSHVYWYRQLPEEGLKFMVYLQKENIIDESGMPKERFSAEFPKEGPSILRIQQVVRGDSAAYFCASSPPGRVLSSGNTIYFGEGSWLTVV.

The V call is TRBV7-2, the J call TRBJ1-4; a possible D gene is TRBD1 (6 bases). Germline CDR1 and CDR2: SGHTA and FQGNSA. The CDR3 has 14 residues. Trimming stripped 1 base from V and 8 bases from J, with 11 bases between. CDR3: CASSLGAGEEKLFF. CDR3 in DNA: TGTGCCAGCAGCTTAGGGGCAGGGGAGGAAAAACTGTTTTTT. Full variable domain (rest looked up from reference TRBV7-2 and TRBJ1-4): GAGVSQSPSNKVTEKGKDVELRCDPISGHTALYWYRQSLGQGLEFLIYFQGNSAPDKSGLPSDRFSAERTGGSVSTLTIQRTQQEDSAVYLCASSLGAGEEKLFFGSGTQLSVL.